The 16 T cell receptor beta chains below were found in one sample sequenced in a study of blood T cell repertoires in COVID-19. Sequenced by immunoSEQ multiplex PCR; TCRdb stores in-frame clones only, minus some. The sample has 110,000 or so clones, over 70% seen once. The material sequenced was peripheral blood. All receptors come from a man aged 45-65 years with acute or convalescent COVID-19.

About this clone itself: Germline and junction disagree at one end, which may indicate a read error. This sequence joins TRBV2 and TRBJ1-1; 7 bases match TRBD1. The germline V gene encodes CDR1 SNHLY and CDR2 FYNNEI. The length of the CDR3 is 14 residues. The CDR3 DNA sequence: TGTGCCAGCAGTGTGGGACAGTTGAAGACTGAAGCTTTCTTT. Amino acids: CASSVGQLKTEAFF.

For the CDR3, the DNA is TGCGCCAGCACGGCGGGGGCGGGGGGATCCCAAGAGACCCAGTACTTC. Translation: CASTAGAGGSQETQYF. The V call is TRBV4-1, the J call TRBJ2-5, with TRBD2 identical over 8 bases. Trimming took 7 bases from V and 1 from J; bases not matched to a gene: 11. This CDR3 contains 16 residues. Looked up from germline, CDR1 is MGHRA and CDR2 is YSYEKL.

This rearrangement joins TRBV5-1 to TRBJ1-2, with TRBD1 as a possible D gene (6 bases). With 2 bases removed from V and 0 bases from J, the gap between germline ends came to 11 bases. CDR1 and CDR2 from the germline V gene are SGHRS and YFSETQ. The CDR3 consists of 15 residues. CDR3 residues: CASSLQGHTNYGYTF. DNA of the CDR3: TGCGCCAGCAGCTTACAGGGACATACTAACTATGGCTACACCTTC.

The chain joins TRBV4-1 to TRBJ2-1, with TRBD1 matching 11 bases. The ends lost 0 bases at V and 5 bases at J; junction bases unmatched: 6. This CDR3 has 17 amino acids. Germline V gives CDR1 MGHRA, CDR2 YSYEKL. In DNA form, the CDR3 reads TGCGCCAGCAGCCAAGATCCCGGACAGGGGGCCAACAATGAGCAGTTCTTC. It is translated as CASSQDPGQGANNEQFF.

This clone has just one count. The CDR3 is CSASRQGLNTEAFF. The CDR3 DNA is TGCAGCGCTAGCCGACAGGGTCTGAACACTGAAGCTTTCTTT. The chain joins TRBV29-1 to TRBJ1-1; 7 nucleotides align to TRBD1. The CDR3 totals 14 residues. The germline V gene has CDR1 SQVTM and CDR2 ANQGSEA. The junction had 8 bases not matched to a gene; V was cut back by 7 bases and J by 0 bases.

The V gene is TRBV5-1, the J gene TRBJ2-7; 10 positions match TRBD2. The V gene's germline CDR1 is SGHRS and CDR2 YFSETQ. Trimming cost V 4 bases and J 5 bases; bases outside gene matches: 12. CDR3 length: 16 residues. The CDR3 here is CASSPERPSGGHEQYF. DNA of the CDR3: TGCGCCAGCAGCCCGGAGCGACCTAGCGGGGGCCACGAGCAGTACTTC.

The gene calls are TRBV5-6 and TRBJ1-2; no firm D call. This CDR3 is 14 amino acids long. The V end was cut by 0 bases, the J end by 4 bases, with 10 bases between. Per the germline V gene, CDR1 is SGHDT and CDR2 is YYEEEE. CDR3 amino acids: CASSLGGLPYGYTF. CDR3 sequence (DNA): TGTGCCAGCAGCTTGGGAGGCCTGCCCTATGGCTACACCTTC.

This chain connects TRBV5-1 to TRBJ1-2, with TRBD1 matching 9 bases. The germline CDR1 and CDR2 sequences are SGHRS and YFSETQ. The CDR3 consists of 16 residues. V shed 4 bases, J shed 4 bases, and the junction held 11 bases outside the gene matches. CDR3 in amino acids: CASSEDPGQGIYGYTF. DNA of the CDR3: TGCGCCAGCAGCGAAGACCCGGGACAGGGTATCTATGGCTACACCTTC.

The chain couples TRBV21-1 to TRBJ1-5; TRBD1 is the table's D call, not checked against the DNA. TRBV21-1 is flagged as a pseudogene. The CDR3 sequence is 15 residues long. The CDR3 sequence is CASSKWAGQNQPQHF. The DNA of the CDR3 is TGTGCCAGCAGCAAATGGGCAGGTCAAAATCAGCCCCAGCATTTT.

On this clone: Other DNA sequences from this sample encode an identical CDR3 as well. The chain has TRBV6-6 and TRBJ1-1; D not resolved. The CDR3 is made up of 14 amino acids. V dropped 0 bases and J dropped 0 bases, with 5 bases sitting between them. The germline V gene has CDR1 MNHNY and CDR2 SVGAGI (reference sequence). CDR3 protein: CASSYSEMNTEAFF. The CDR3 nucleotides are TGTGCCAGCAGTTACTCAGAGATGAACACTGAAGCTTTCTTT.

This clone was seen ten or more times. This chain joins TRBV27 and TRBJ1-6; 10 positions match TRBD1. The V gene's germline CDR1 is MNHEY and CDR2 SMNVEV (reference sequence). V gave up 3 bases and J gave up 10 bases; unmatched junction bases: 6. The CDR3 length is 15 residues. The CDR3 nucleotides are TGTGCCAGCAGTTTCACGACAGGGGGCAGGTCACCCCTCCACTTT. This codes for CASSFTTGGRSPLHF.

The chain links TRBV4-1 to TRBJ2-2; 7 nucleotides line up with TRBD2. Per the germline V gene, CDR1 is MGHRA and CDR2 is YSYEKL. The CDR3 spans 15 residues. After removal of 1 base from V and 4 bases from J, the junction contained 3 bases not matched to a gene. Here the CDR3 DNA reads TGCGCCAGCAGCCAAGGAGGGAGGGCCACCGGGGAGCTGTTTTTT. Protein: CASSQGGRATGELFF.

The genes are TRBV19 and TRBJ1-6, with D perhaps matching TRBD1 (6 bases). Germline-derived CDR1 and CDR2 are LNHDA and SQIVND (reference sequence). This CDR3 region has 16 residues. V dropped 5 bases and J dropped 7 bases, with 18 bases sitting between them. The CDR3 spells CASSDQGPRGNSPLHF. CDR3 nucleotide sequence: TGTGCCAGTAGTGATCAGGGGCCACGAGGAAATTCACCCCTCCACTTT. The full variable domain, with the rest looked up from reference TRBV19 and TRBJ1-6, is DGGITQSPKYLFRKEGQNVTLSCEQNLNHDAMYWYRQDPGQGLRLIYYSQIVNDFQKGDIAEGYSVSREKKESFPLTVTSAQKNPTAFYLCASSDQGPRGNSPLHFGNGTRLTVT.

As DNA, the CDR3 is TGTGCCAGCAGCACGGGACTAGCGGGGCAGTTCTTC. Its protein is CASSTGLAGQFF. This chain links TRBV5-5 with TRBJ2-1; 12 nucleotides match TRBD2. The trim removed 4 bases at V and 12 bases at J, leaving 2 bases unmatched. Germline CDR1 reads SGHKS; CDR2 reads YYEKEE (reference sequence). The CDR3 loop spans 12 amino acids.

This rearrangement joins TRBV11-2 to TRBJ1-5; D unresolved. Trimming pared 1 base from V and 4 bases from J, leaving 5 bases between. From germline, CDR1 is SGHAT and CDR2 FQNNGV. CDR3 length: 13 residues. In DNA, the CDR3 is TGTGCCAGCAGCTTAGTTCAAAATCAGCCCCAGCATTTT. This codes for CASSLVQNQPQHF. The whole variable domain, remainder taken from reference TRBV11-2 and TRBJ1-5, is EAGVAQSPRYKIIEKRQSVAFWCNPISGHATLYWYQQILGQGPKLLIQFQNNGVVDDSQLPKDRFSAERLKGVDSTLKIQPAKLEDSAVYLCASSLVQNQPQHFGDGTRLSIL.

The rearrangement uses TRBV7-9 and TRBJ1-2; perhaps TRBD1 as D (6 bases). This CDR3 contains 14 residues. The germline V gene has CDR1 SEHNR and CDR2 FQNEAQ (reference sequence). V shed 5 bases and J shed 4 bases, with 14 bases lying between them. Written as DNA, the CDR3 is TGTGCCAGCAGCCCCGATACAGGGATCTATGGCTACACCTTC. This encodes CASSPDTGIYGYTF.